This T cell receptor beta chain was observed in a study of T-cell reconstitution after alpha-beta-depleted transplantation in children. This clonotype was detected only a few times. It was with unique molecular identifiers that the TCRbeta library was prepared. One entry per CDR3 protein results from TCRdb running MiXCR on the PCR reads. The data contain hundreds of thousands of distinct CDR3 sequences, approximately 17% of them singletons. CDR1 and CDR2 from the germline V gene are ENHRY and SYGVKD. Trimming cost V 6 bases and J 4 bases; bases outside gene matches: 2. This CDR3 spans 13 amino acids. The V call is TRBV10-3, the J call TRBJ2-4; 8 nucleotides align to TRBD1. The receptor's source is a human donor who donated a stem cell graft to a child with acute myeloid leukemia. The source was PBMCs from the stem cell graft donor, collected from the stem cell graft. The CDR3 is CAIRGQEKNIQYF. CDR3 sequence (DNA): TGTGCCATCAGGGGACAGGAAAAAAACATTCAGTACTTC.